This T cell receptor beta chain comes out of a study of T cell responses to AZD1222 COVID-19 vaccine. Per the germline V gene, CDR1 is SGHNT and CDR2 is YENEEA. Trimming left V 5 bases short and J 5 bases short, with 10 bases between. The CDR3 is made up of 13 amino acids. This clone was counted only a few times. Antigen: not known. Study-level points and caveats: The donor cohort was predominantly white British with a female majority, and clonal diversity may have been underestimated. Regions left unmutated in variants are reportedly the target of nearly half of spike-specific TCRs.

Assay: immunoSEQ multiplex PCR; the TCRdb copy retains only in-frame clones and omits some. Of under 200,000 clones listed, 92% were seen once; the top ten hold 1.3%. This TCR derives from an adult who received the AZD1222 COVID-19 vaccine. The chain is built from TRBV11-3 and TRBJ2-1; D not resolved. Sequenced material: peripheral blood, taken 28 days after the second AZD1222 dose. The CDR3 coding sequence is TGTGCCAGCAGCGCTCGGGTGAACAATGAGCAGTTCTTC. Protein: CASSARVNNEQFF. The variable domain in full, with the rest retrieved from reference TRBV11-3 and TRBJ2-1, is EAGVVQSPRYKIIEKKQPVAFWCNPISGHNTLYWYLQNLGQGPELLIRYENEEAVDDSQLPKDRFSAERLKGVDSTLKIQPAELGDSAVYLCASSARVNNEQFFGPGTRLTVL.